A selection of T cell receptor beta chains follows, all from one sample in a study of blood T cell repertoires in COVID-19. Only in-frame clones appear in the TCRdb table, and some are missing; sequencing was by immunoSEQ multiplex PCR. The sample has around 100,000 clones; about 92% are singletons. Sample: peripheral blood. The receptors were sampled from a woman of 80 years or more in a cohort sampled during active COVID-19. The CDR3 runs from the conserved cysteine through the conserved F or W. The order of the fields is D gene, CDR3 length, V gene, clone size, J gene, CDR3 DNA, CDR3 protein. D genes are given only for firm matches. Size values are once, few and many counts, or a class for expanded clones, and some rows have none.

d_gene: -
len: 15
v_gene: TRBV18
abundance: -
j_gene: TRBJ1-1
CDR3nt: TGTGCCAGCTCCCCTTTAAGGGGAGGGGACACTGAAGCTTTCTTT
CDR3aa: CASSPLRGGDTEAFF

d_gene: TRBD2
len: 14
v_gene: TRBV5-1
abundance: -
j_gene: TRBJ2-3
CDR3nt: TGCGCCAGCTCGGGACTAGCGGGGGGAGATACGCAGTATTTT
CDR3aa: CASSGLAGGDTQYF

d_gene: TRBD1
len: 15
v_gene: TRBV14
abundance: -
j_gene: TRBJ1-1
CDR3nt: TGTGCCAGCAGCCAGAGGACAGGGGGTGGGTCTGAAGCTTTCTTT
CDR3aa: CASSQRTGGGSEAFF

d_gene: -
len: 15
v_gene: TRBV10-1
abundance: -
j_gene: TRBJ2-3
CDR3nt: TGCGCCAGCAGTGAGGGAGTAGCGAGCACAGATACGCAGTATTTT
CDR3aa: CASSEGVASTDTQYF

d_gene: TRBD1
len: 14
v_gene: TRBV18
abundance: -
j_gene: TRBJ1-6
CDR3nt: TGTGCCAGCTCTCCACAGGGGGCACAGTCACCCCTCCACTTT
CDR3aa: CASSPQGAQSPLHF

d_gene: -
len: 15
v_gene: TRBV3-1/TRBV3-2
abundance: -
j_gene: TRBJ1-3
CDR3nt: TGTGCCAGCAGCGACTCGCGGGGTGCGGGAAACACCATATATTTT
CDR3aa: CASSDSRGAGNTIYF

d_gene: -
len: 14
v_gene: TRBV6-1
abundance: -
j_gene: TRBJ2-7
CDR3nt: TGTGCCAGCAGTGACAGGGTTCAAGGGGCCGAGCAGTACTTC
CDR3aa: CASSDRVQGAEQYF

d_gene: -
len: 14
v_gene: TRBV27
abundance: -
j_gene: TRBJ2-3
CDR3nt: TGTGCCAGCAGTTACTATACCAGCACAGATACGCAGTATTTT
CDR3aa: CASSYYTSTDTQYF

d_gene: -
len: 14
v_gene: TRBV10-2
abundance: -
j_gene: TRBJ1-3
CDR3nt: TGCGCCAGCAGCCCCGAGAGCTCTGGAAACACCATATATTTT
CDR3aa: CASSPESSGNTIYF

d_gene: -
len: 16
v_gene: TRBV14
abundance: -
j_gene: TRBJ1-1
CDR3nt: TGTGCCAGCAGCCAAGGGCCTAGGGGGGGGAACACTGAAGCTTTCTTT
CDR3aa: CASSQGPRGGNTEAFF

d_gene: -
len: 12
v_gene: TRBV7-9
abundance: -
j_gene: TRBJ1-6
CDR3nt: TGTGCCAGCAGCGCGCCTAATTCACCCCTCCACTTT
CDR3aa: CASSAPNSPLHF

d_gene: -
len: 16
v_gene: TRBV3-1/TRBV3-2
abundance: -
j_gene: TRBJ2-1
CDR3nt: TGTGCCAGCAGCCAACGGGGCGGGGGCCTCTACAATGAGCAGTTCTTC
CDR3aa: CASSQRGGGLYNEQFF

d_gene: TRBD1
len: 16
v_gene: TRBV18
abundance: once
j_gene: TRBJ2-7
CDR3nt: TGTGCCAGCTCGCCCGCGGTCGGGACAGGGGCCTACGAGCAGTACTTC
CDR3aa: CASSPAVGTGAYEQYF

d_gene: -
len: 16
v_gene: TRBV15
abundance: -
j_gene: TRBJ2-2
CDR3nt: TGTGCCACCAGCAGAGTTCTAGCTAAGAACACCGGGGAGCTGTTTTTT
CDR3aa: CATSRVLAKNTGELFF

d_gene: TRBD1
len: 18
v_gene: TRBV27
abundance: -
j_gene: TRBJ2-1
CDR3nt: TGTGCCAGCAGTCGGCTACTTAAAACAGGGGTGTTCGGCAATGAGCAGTTCTTC
CDR3aa: CASSRLLKTGVFGNEQFF

d_gene: TRBD1
len: 17
v_gene: TRBV5-1
abundance: -
j_gene: TRBJ2-1
CDR3nt: TGCGCCAGCAGCTTAAGACCTCAGAGGACAGGGACCAATGAGCAGTTCTTC
CDR3aa: CASSLRPQRTGTNEQFF

d_gene: -
len: 14
v_gene: TRBV5-3
abundance: -
j_gene: TRBJ2-1
CDR3nt: TGTGCCAGAAGCTTGGATACCGGCTACAATGAGCAGTTCTTC
CDR3aa: CARSLDTGYNEQFF

d_gene: TRBD1
len: 17
v_gene: TRBV18
abundance: -
j_gene: TRBJ1-1
CDR3nt: TGTGCCAGCTCACCATACATTACAGGGGGCGGGAACACTGAAGCTTTCTTT
CDR3aa: CASSPYITGGGNTEAFF

d_gene: -
len: 17
v_gene: TRBV6-2/TRBV6-3
abundance: -
j_gene: TRBJ2-3
CDR3nt: TGTGCCAGCAGCCATCAACTAGCAGTAATCCTCACAGATACGCAGTATTTT
CDR3aa: CASSHQLAVILTDTQYF

d_gene: TRBD1
len: 14
v_gene: TRBV19
abundance: -
j_gene: TRBJ1-1
CDR3nt: TGTGCCAGTAAAGACAGGGTCATGAACACTGAAGCTTTCTTT
CDR3aa: CASKDRVMNTEAFF

d_gene: -
len: 16
v_gene: TRBV7-9
abundance: -
j_gene: TRBJ2-3
CDR3nt: TGTGCCAGCAGCCCCCTAGAGGCCAAGAGAAGAGATACGCAGTATTTT
CDR3aa: CASSPLEAKRRDTQYF

d_gene: TRBD1
len: 15
v_gene: TRBV5-1
abundance: -
j_gene: TRBJ2-7
CDR3nt: TGCGCCAGCAGCTCACCCGGGACAGGGGGCTACGAGCAGTACTTC
CDR3aa: CASSSPGTGGYEQYF

d_gene: TRBD2
len: 14
v_gene: TRBV18
abundance: -
j_gene: TRBJ2-7
CDR3nt: TGTGCCAGCTCACCACCAGCGGGGGGGCGCGAGCAGTACTTC
CDR3aa: CASSPPAGGREQYF

d_gene: -
len: 15
v_gene: TRBV6-5
abundance: -
j_gene: TRBJ1-4
CDR3nt: TGTGCCAGCAGGATCTCCCCCACTCCCAATGAAAAACTGTTTTTT
CDR3aa: CASRISPTPNEKLFF

d_gene: -
len: 16
v_gene: TRBV30
abundance: few
j_gene: TRBJ1-6
CDR3nt: TGTGCCTGCCAAGCGTTGGGGAGGATGGGTAATTCACCCCTCCACTTT
CDR3aa: CACQALGRMGNSPLHF

d_gene: TRBD1
len: 14
v_gene: TRBV30
abundance: once
j_gene: TRBJ2-7
CDR3nt: TGTGCCTGTCCCCAAGGGACAGTCCCCTACGAGCAGTACTTC
CDR3aa: CACPQGTVPYEQYF

d_gene: TRBD2
len: 18
v_gene: TRBV5-1
abundance: -
j_gene: TRBJ2-3
CDR3nt: TGCGCCAGCAGCTCCCGACTAGCGGGGGGGCCGAGGACAGATACGCAGTATTTT
CDR3aa: CASSSRLAGGPRTDTQYF

d_gene: -
len: 14
v_gene: TRBV6-5
abundance: -
j_gene: TRBJ1-1
CDR3nt: TGTGCCAGCAGTTACGGGACATCTAACACTGAAGCTTTCTTT
CDR3aa: CASSYGTSNTEAFF

d_gene: TRBD1
len: 15
v_gene: TRBV6-2/TRBV6-3
abundance: -
j_gene: TRBJ2-6
CDR3nt: TGTGCCAGCAGTGACAGGGGATCTGGGGCCAACGTCCTGACTTTC
CDR3aa: CASSDRGSGANVLTF

d_gene: -
len: 18
v_gene: TRBV4-1
abundance: -
j_gene: TRBJ2-1
CDR3nt: TGCGCCAGCAGCCAAGTCGCCCTACTGGGGGGTTCCTACAATGAGCAGTTCTTC
CDR3aa: CASSQVALLGGSYNEQFF

d_gene: -
len: 17
v_gene: TRBV7-3
abundance: once
j_gene: TRBJ2-2
CDR3nt: TGTGCCAGCAGCTTAACGGTAGGACAGCTGAACACCGGGGAGCTGTTTTTT
CDR3aa: CASSLTVGQLNTGELFF

d_gene: TRBD1
len: 15
v_gene: TRBV10-3
abundance: -
j_gene: TRBJ2-2
CDR3nt: TGTGCCATCAGAACGGACAGGGGGGACACCGGGGAGCTGTTTTTT
CDR3aa: CAIRTDRGDTGELFF

d_gene: TRBD1
len: 15
v_gene: TRBV11-2
abundance: -
j_gene: TRBJ2-7
CDR3nt: TGTGCCAGCAGCTCGACAGGGGGAGCCCATTACGAGCAGTACTTC
CDR3aa: CASSSTGGAHYEQYF

d_gene: -
len: 13
v_gene: TRBV5-1
abundance: -
j_gene: TRBJ2-3
CDR3nt: TGCGCCAGCAGCCCAACTGTCACAGATACGCAGTATTTT
CDR3aa: CASSPTVTDTQYF

d_gene: -
len: 16
v_gene: TRBV7-2
abundance: once
j_gene: TRBJ2-3
CDR3nt: TGTGCCAGCAGCTTAGCGCCGGGGGGCGGCACAGATACGCAGTATTTT
CDR3aa: CASSLAPGGGTDTQYF

d_gene: -
len: 14
v_gene: TRBV29-1
abundance: -
j_gene: TRBJ2-2
CDR3nt: TGCAGCGTTGAAGCCACAGGGACATCCGGGGAGCTGTTTTTT
CDR3aa: CSVEATGTSGELFF

d_gene: -
len: 16
v_gene: TRBV4-1
abundance: few
j_gene: TRBJ2-1
CDR3nt: TGCGCCAGCAGCCAAGAAGTCGGGGGTTCCTACAATGAGCAGTTCTTC
CDR3aa: CASSQEVGGSYNEQFF

d_gene: -
len: 13
v_gene: TRBV11-2
abundance: -
j_gene: TRBJ2-1
CDR3nt: TGTGCCAGCTCTGAGCAGCGAAGTGAAGAGCAGTTCTTC
CDR3aa: CASSEQRSEEQFF

d_gene: TRBD1
len: 15
v_gene: TRBV3-1/TRBV3-2
abundance: -
j_gene: TRBJ1-6
CDR3nt: TGTGCCAGCAGTCCAGGGGGTATGGTGAATTCACCCCTCCACTTT
CDR3aa: CASSPGGMVNSPLHF

d_gene: -
len: 13
v_gene: TRBV10-3
abundance: -
j_gene: TRBJ2-7
CDR3nt: TGTGCCATCACAAGGGAGCAGGCCCTCGAGCAGTACTTC
CDR3aa: CAITREQALEQYF

d_gene: TRBD2
len: 17
v_gene: TRBV10-2
abundance: -
j_gene: TRBJ2-1
CDR3nt: TGCGCCAGCAGTGAGTCGAAGCGTCTAGCGGGGGACAATGAGCAGTTCTTC
CDR3aa: CASSESKRLAGDNEQFF

d_gene: -
len: 15
v_gene: TRBV7-9
abundance: -
j_gene: TRBJ2-2
CDR3nt: TGTGCCAGCAGCTTGGACAGCGCGAACACCGGGGAGCTGTTTTTT
CDR3aa: CASSLDSANTGELFF

d_gene: -
len: 15
v_gene: TRBV11-2
abundance: -
j_gene: TRBJ2-7
CDR3nt: TGTGCCAGCAGCTCGACGGACGGGAGATCCTACGAGCAGTACTTC
CDR3aa: CASSSTDGRSYEQYF

d_gene: TRBD1
len: 14
v_gene: TRBV12-5
abundance: -
j_gene: TRBJ2-7
CDR3nt: TGTGCTAGTGGTGGGAGGGACAGGGGGAGCGAGCAGTACTTC
CDR3aa: CASGGRDRGSEQYF

d_gene: -
len: 12
v_gene: TRBV6-2/TRBV6-3
abundance: -
j_gene: TRBJ1-2
CDR3nt: TGTGCCAGCAGCAACGGGGGTTATGGCTACACCTTC
CDR3aa: CASSNGGYGYTF

d_gene: -
len: 12
v_gene: TRBV10-1
abundance: -
j_gene: TRBJ1-5
CDR3nt: TGCGCCAGCAGTGACCCTGAGGAGCCCCAGCATTTT
CDR3aa: CASSDPEEPQHF

d_gene: TRBD2
len: 15
v_gene: TRBV24-1
abundance: -
j_gene: TRBJ2-1
CDR3nt: TGTGCCACCAGTGAGATTAGCGGGAAGCTCAATGAGCAGTTCTTC
CDR3aa: CATSEISGKLNEQFF

d_gene: TRBD2
len: 15
v_gene: TRBV6-5
abundance: -
j_gene: TRBJ2-7
CDR3nt: TGTGCCAGCAGTATGACTAGCGGTATTTCCTACGAGCAGTACTTC
CDR3aa: CASSMTSGISYEQYF

d_gene: TRBD1
len: 15
v_gene: TRBV3-1/TRBV3-2
abundance: -
j_gene: TRBJ1-6
CDR3nt: TGTGCCAGCAGCCCGAGGAGGGGGCGGGATTCACCCCTCCACTTT
CDR3aa: CASSPRRGRDSPLHF

d_gene: TRBD2
len: 15
v_gene: TRBV27
abundance: -
j_gene: TRBJ2-3
CDR3nt: TGTGCCACCGCCCCCCGACTAGCAGGCACAGATACGCAGTATTTT
CDR3aa: CATAPRLAGTDTQYF

d_gene: -
len: 12
v_gene: TRBV5-6
abundance: -
j_gene: TRBJ1-5
CDR3nt: TGTGCCAGCAGCTTGGCCGGGCAGCCCCAGCATTTT
CDR3aa: CASSLAGQPQHF

d_gene: TRBD1
len: 12
v_gene: TRBV5-1
abundance: -
j_gene: TRBJ2-1
CDR3nt: TGCGCCAGCAAGAAAGGGGGCCATGAGCAGTTCTTC
CDR3aa: CASKKGGHEQFF

d_gene: -
len: 17
v_gene: TRBV27
abundance: -
j_gene: TRBJ2-7
CDR3nt: TGTGCCAGCAGTTTCGACTTACGAGCGGTTAGGGCCTACGAGCAGTACTTC
CDR3aa: CASSFDLRAVRAYEQYF

d_gene: -
len: 18
v_gene: TRBV2
abundance: -
j_gene: TRBJ2-3
CDR3nt: TGTGCCAGCAGTGAAGCGTTTCTTACAGGGTATGGCACAGATGCGCAGTATTTT
CDR3aa: CASSEAFLTGYGTDAQYF

d_gene: TRBD2
len: 13
v_gene: TRBV29-1
abundance: -
j_gene: TRBJ2-5
CDR3nt: TGCAGCACAGTGCATCAGGGAGGGGAGACCCAGTACTTC
CDR3aa: CSTVHQGGETQYF

d_gene: -
len: 13
v_gene: TRBV18
abundance: once
j_gene: TRBJ1-4
CDR3nt: TGTGCCAGCTCACCCGCGATAAGTGAAAAACTGTTTTTT
CDR3aa: CASSPAISEKLFF

d_gene: -
len: 13
v_gene: TRBV19
abundance: once
j_gene: TRBJ2-3
CDR3nt: TGTGCCAGTAACCCCCCGCAGGGGTACACGCAGTATTTT
CDR3aa: CASNPPQGYTQYF